The TCR beta chain under discussion was sequenced for a study of blood T cell repertoires in COVID-19 (dated by TCRdb to 2018 to 2020). With respect to the entire study: The collaborator samples originated in the United States, Italy and Spain and spanned the acute and convalescent phases of COVID-19. Sample metadata almost always included a de-identified subject ID, COVID-19 status, age in years and sex. Samples were obtained from the ongoing ImmuneRACE study (first 160 participants) and from about 1,300 subjects provided by 6 global collaborators. The prospective study material was composed of cDNA or gDNA derived from T cells, B-cell-depleted T cells, or PBMCs. HLA class I and class II types, where available, came from metadata supplied by the sample provider rather than from assay-based typing. The repertoires were released in a freely available public database intended as a resource for research on the immune response to SARS-CoV-2. The dataset comprised deeply sampled blood TCRbeta repertoires from subjects exposed to, actively infected with, or recovered from COVID-19.

The collaborating institutions used their own protocols to collect whole blood in K2EDTA tubes. For TCRbeta analysis, collaborators shipped samples as frozen whole blood, isolated PBMCs, or DNA extracted from either of those sample types. Turning to this clone: Its antigen target is currently unknown. Base qualities are not at hand, and no much larger clone is one base apart.

The immunoSEQ Assay, a bias-controlled multiplex PCR, was used to amplify TCRbeta CDR3 regions from genomic DNA. The original pipeline was this. Within the assay, amplification of reference gene primers was used to estimate how many nucleated cells each sample contained. To quantify the absolute abundance of each unique TCRbeta CDR3 rearrangement, sequence reads were collapsed and filtered. For each sample, productive Simpson clonality was calculated as the square root of Simpson's diversity index across productive rearrangements. TCRdb provides this immuneACCESS table in a form limited to in-frame rearrangements. Some clones are lacking; in checked studies, under half of them reflect an unresolved V gene, and why the rest are absent is not known. The V and J calls and clone size were taken over from that table, and D and trimming were inferred from the DNA. This sample lists about 87,000 clones; approximately 82% were detected once. The ten top clones hold less than 2.5% of the sample.

V is shortened by 7 bases, J by 4 bases, and the region joining them spans 16 bases. Its CDR3 holds 15 amino acids, cysteine through phenylalanine. The retained sequence is limited to the CDR3, 45 bases, with the frame set at the first base. In the germline V gene (reference sequence), CDR1 corresponds to LGHDT and CDR2 to YNNKEL. General study outcomes and caveats: Clinical and demographic metadata were provided uncurated, with the amount varying by source and participant.

This TCR derives from a woman in her seventies with acute or convalescent COVID-19. Material: peripheral blood. The sequence is built from TRBV3-1 (or the pseudogene TRBV3-2) and TRBJ2-2; the D gene is perhaps TRBD2, on 5 matching bases. CDR3 sequence: CASTRGPLGTGELFF. DNA sequence: TGTGCCAGCACCCGAGGGCCGTTAGGCACCGGGGAGCTGTTTTTT.